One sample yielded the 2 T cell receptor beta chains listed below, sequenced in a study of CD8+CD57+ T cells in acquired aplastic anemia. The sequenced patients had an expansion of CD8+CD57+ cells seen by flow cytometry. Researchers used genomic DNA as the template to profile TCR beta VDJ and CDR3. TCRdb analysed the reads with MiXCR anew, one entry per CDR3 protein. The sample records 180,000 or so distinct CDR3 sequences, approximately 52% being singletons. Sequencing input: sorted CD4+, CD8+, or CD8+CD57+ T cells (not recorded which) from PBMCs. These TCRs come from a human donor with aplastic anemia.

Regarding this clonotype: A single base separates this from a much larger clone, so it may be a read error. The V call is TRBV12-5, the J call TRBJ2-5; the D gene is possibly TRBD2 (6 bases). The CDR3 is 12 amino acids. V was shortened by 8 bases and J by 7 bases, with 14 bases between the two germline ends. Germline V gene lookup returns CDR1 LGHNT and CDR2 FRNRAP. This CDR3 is CASSTGVGTQYF. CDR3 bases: TGTGCTAGTAGTACGGGGGTTGGGACCCAGTACTTC.

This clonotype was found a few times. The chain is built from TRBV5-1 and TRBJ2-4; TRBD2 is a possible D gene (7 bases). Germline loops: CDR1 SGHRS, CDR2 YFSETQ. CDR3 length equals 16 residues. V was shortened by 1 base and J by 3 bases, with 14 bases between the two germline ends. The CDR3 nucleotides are TGCGCCAGCAGCTTGACGGGGGGCGTAGGCAAAAACATTCAGTACTTC. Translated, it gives CASSLTGGVGKNIQYF.